Listed below are T cell receptor beta chains from one sample, sequenced in a study of shared clonotypes between healthy human individuals. TCRdb's table, derived via immunoSEQ multiplex PCR, lists solely in-frame clones and lacks some. The sample includes around 500,000 clones, around 79% of them seen just once. Sequencing was performed on PBMCs. The source is a woman in her thirties or forties in good health. Some clones in this sample may be carry-over from other donors' samples. Both conserved end residues are part of each CDR3.

V	J	CDR3
TRBV28	TRBJ2-5	CASSFAENYQETQYF
TRBV6-1	TRBJ1-4	CASSEASGSNEKLFF
TRBV7-9	TRBJ2-1	CASSLGEGAGASYNEQFF
TRBV10-2	TRBJ2-1	CASSESPSGSSYNEQFF
TRBV6-5	TRBJ2-7	CASRGQGAFVEQYF
TRBV28	TRBJ1-2	CASSLGQANYGYTF
TRBV29-1	TRBJ1-2	CSPRPKPYGYTF
TRBV6-5	TRBJ1-2	CASKTKQGGGSGYTF
TRBV6-5	TRBJ2-7	CASSYRGYEQYF
TRBV7-9	TRBJ1-1	CASSHGQGIRNTEAFF